These 32 T cell receptor beta chains were all obtained from the same sample, sequenced in a study of cytomegalovirus exposure and HLA in healthy donors. Primers included in the PCR were 60 Vbeta and 13 Jbeta primers. This table comes from immunoSEQ multiplex PCR, and its TCRdb copy is limited to in-frame clones, with some not included. The table records about 88,000 clones, more than 80% of them present only once. The material sequenced was PBMCs. Source of these receptors: a man aged 18 to 30 in good health and CMV-seronegative.

The chain couples TRBV6-1 to TRBJ1-6; D is unresolved. Germline CDR1 MNHNS, CDR2 SASEGT. The germline V and J ends were trimmed by 0 bases and 0 bases, with 9 bases remaining between them. This CDR3 comprises 17 residues. The CDR3 is CASSEARRSSYNSPLHF. In DNA form, the CDR3 reads TGTGCCAGCAGTGAAGCGAGGCGGAGCTCCTATAATTCACCCCTCCACTTT.

The V gene is TRBV6-4, the J gene TRBJ2-7, with TRBD2 identical over 8 bases. There are 14 residues in the CDR3. Germline lookup yields CDR1 MRHNA and CDR2 SNTAGT. The junction had 2 bases not matched to a gene; V was cut back by 3 bases and J by 1 base. The CDR3 DNA reads as TGTGCCAGCAGTGAGACTAGCGAGTCCTACGAGCAGTACTTC. Amino acid sequence: CASSETSESYEQYF.

J is TRBJ1-1 and V is TRBV5-1; TRBD1 is a possible D gene (6 bases). CDR1 is SGHRS, CDR2 YFSETQ, per germline. Deletions cut 0 bases from V and 0 bases from J, with 12 bases between. This CDR3 has 16 residues. The CDR3 loop reads CASSLEQGRMNTEAFF. The CDR3 DNA follows: TGCGCCAGCAGCTTGGAACAGGGCCGGATGAACACTGAAGCTTTCTTT.

In regard to this clone: One end of the junction fails to match germline, which may point to a read error. The chain carries TRBV7-9 and TRBJ2-7; 11 positions match TRBD2. The CDR3 has 15 amino acids. In germline, CDR1 is SEHNR, CDR2 FQNEAQ (reference sequence). The CDR3 protein is CSSSLSGRATYEQYF. Here the CDR3 DNA reads TGTTCCAGCAGCCTTAGCGGGAGGGCTACCTACGAGCAGTACTTC.

J is TRBJ1-2 and V is TRBV4-1, with D possibly TRBD1 on 5 matching bases. Per germline, CDR1 MGHRA and CDR2 YSYEKL. The V end lost 0 bases, the J end lost 4 bases, and 18 bases lay between the germline ends. This CDR3 contains 17 residues. The CDR3 reads CASSQDLDSAKPYGYTF. DNA of the CDR3: TGCGCCAGCAGCCAAGATCTAGACAGCGCGAAACCCTATGGCTACACCTTC.

This rearrangement joins TRBV7-8 to TRBJ1-4; 8 bases are a match to TRBD1. CDR1 is SGHVS and CDR2 is FQNEAQ in the germline V gene. Losses at the gene ends were 4 bases for V and 3 bases for J; bases not matched to a gene: 13. This CDR3 comprises 18 residues. CDR3 sequence (DNA): TGTGCCAGCAGCTCCAGGACAGGGAACCTTCCTCCTAATGAAAAACTGTTTTTT. It yields the protein CASSSRTGNLPPNEKLFF. Full variable domain (outside the CDR3, taken from reference TRBV7-8 and TRBJ1-4): GAGVSQSPRYKVAKRGQDVALRCDPISGHVSLFWYQQALGQGPEFLTYFQNEAQLDKSGLPSDRFFAERPEGSVSTLKIQRTQQEDSAVYLCASSSRTGNLPPNEKLFFGSGTQLSVL.

Written as DNA, the CDR3 is TGTGCCAGCAGCCTTTCCGGGGGGGAAGGCAATGAGCAGTTCTTC. It is translated as CASSLSGGEGNEQFF. The chain employs TRBV7-9 and TRBJ2-1; 8 bases agree with TRBD2. Germline values: CDR1 SEHNR, CDR2 FQNEAQ (reference sequence). The CDR3 runs 15 residues. The V and J ends lost 5 bases and 6 bases, in that order; junction bases with no gene match: 9.

This clone was found once. The rearrangement joins TRBV18 to TRBJ2-2, with 12 bases matching TRBD2. Germline CDR1 reads KGHSH; CDR2 reads LQKENI. V gave up 2 bases and J gave up 6 bases; unmatched junction bases: 7. CDR3 length: 17 residues. In DNA, the CDR3 is TGTGCCAGCTCACCAACTAGCGGGAGGCTCTACCCCGGGGAGCTGTTTTTT. Translation gives CASSPTSGRLYPGELFF.

This CDR3 is CASSPGGGLYNEQFF. CDR3 sequence (DNA): TGCGCCAGCAGCCCAGGCGGGGGTTTGTACAATGAGCAGTTCTTC. The chain has TRBV5-1 and TRBJ2-1; TRBD2 agrees at 7 bases. Trimming took 4 bases from V and 4 from J; bases not matched to a gene: 8. The length of the CDR3 is 15 residues. CDR1 and CDR2 (germline): SGHRS, YFSETQ.

CDR3 sequence (DNA): TGCGCCAGCAGCTCTAGGACAGGGTGGGACACTGAAGCTTTCTTT. Its translation is CASSSRTGWDTEAFF. The rearrangement links TRBV5-1 to TRBJ1-1, with 8 bases lining up with TRBD1. Germline lookup yields CDR1 SGHRS and CDR2 YFSETQ. CDR3 length: 15 residues. Losses at the gene ends were 3 bases for V and 3 bases for J; bases not matched to a gene: 7.

The J gene is TRBJ2-3, the V gene TRBV4-3, with D perhaps matching TRBD1 (5 bases). The CDR3 is 15 amino acids. The V gene lost 1 base and the J gene lost 2 bases, with 10 bases spanning the gap. The V gene's germline CDR1 is LGHNA and CDR2 YSLEER. Here the CDR3 reads CASSQGGAPTDTQYF. The CDR3 coding sequence is TGCGCCAGCAGCCAAGGGGGCGCCCCCACAGATACGCAGTATTTT.

The chain couples TRBV5-4 to TRBJ1-1; no firm D call. This CDR3 spans 13 amino acids. Trimming removed 5 bases from V and 1 base from J, with 9 bases in between. The germline V gene encodes CDR1 SGHNT and CDR2 YYREEE (reference sequence). The CDR3 DNA is TGTGCCAGCAGTCTGGAGAGGAACACTGAAGCTTTCTTT. Translated, it gives CASSLERNTEAFF.

This clone was recorded once. In DNA, the CDR3 is TGTGCCATCGGTGGGGCGATGGGCACAGATACGCAGTATTTT. Encoded protein: CAIGGAMGTDTQYF. V and J are TRBV10-3 and TRBJ2-3, with D perhaps matching TRBD1 (5 bases). The CDR3 runs 14 residues. Between the trimmed V and J ends, which lost 8 bases and 1 base, there was a span of 13 bases. Germline CDR1 and CDR2: ENHRY and SYGVKD.

The chain has TRBV7-6 and TRBJ2-2; the match to TRBD2 covers 9 bases. The CDR3 runs 18 residues. V lost 8 bases to trimming and J lost 0 bases; unmatched junction nucleotides: 13. In germline, CDR1 is SGHVS, CDR2 FNYEAQ. The CDR3 nucleotides are TGTGCCAGCTCCCTCCGGCTAGCGGGATCATCGAACACCGGGGAGCTGTTTTTT. Its translation: CASSLRLAGSSNTGELFF.

This chain uses TRBV4-3 with TRBJ1-2, with a tentative D call TRBD1 (6 bases). This CDR3 is built from 13 residues. CDR1 is LGHNA, CDR2 YSLEER, per germline. Trimming shortened V by 0 bases and J by 8 bases, and 10 bases separated the two germline ends. The CDR3 DNA reads TGCGCCAGCAGCCAAGAGACAGGCTACGGCTACACCTTC. Protein product: CASSQETGYGYTF.

The V gene is TRBV27, the J gene TRBJ2-2; no clear D. In germline, CDR1 is MNHEY, CDR2 SMNVEV (reference sequence). CDR3 size: 13 residues. V lost 7 bases and J lost 5, with 11 bases in between. CDR3 in DNA: TGTGCCAGCACCCCACGCGGAACCGGGGAGCTGTTTTTT. Amino acid sequence: CASTPRGTGELFF.

This rearrangement joins TRBV6-5 to TRBJ2-2; D possibly corresponds to TRBD1 (6 bases). Trimming removed 6 bases from V and 4 bases from J, with 9 bases in between. This CDR3 spans 13 amino acids. The germline CDR1 and CDR2 sequences are MNHEY and SVGAGI. CDR3: CASSSRGTGELFF. In DNA, the CDR3 is TGTGCCAGCAGCTCCAGGGGCACCGGGGAGCTGTTTTTT.

The chain couples TRBV7-9 to TRBJ2-7, with D unclear. V gave up 1 base and J gave up 3 bases, with 13 bases separating them. Germline assignment: CDR1 SEHNR and CDR2 FQNEAQ (reference sequence). The CDR3 loop spans 15 amino acids. The DNA for the CDR3 is TGTGCCAGCAGCTTAGATACTACCCGACTCTACGAGCAGTACTTC. Translated, it gives CASSLDTTRLYEQYF. The entire variable domain, with the rest obtained from reference TRBV7-9 and TRBJ2-7, is as follows: DTGVSQNPRHKITKRGQNVTFRCDPISEHNRLYWYRQTLGQGPEFLTYFQNEAQLEKSRLLSDRFSAERPKGSFSTLEIQRTEQGDSAMYLCASSLDTTRLYEQYFGPGTRLTVT.

This chain uses TRBV4-3 with TRBJ2-3; 10 bases fit TRBD2. The CDR3 covers 16 residues. V lost 0 bases, J lost 6 bases, and 6 bases stayed unmatched. Germline V gene data show CDR1 as LGHNA and CDR2 as YSLEER. This chain's CDR3 is CASSQEASGGSDTQYF. The CDR3, as DNA: TGCGCCAGCAGCCAAGAGGCTAGCGGGGGCTCGGATACGCAGTATTTT.

This chain connects TRBV7-2 to TRBJ2-3; the match to TRBD2 covers 13 bases. This CDR3 is 17 amino acids long. The V and J ends lost 5 bases and 3 bases, in that order; junction bases with no gene match: 8. Germline values: CDR1 SGHTA, CDR2 FQGNSA. In nucleotides, the CDR3 is TGTGCCAGCAGCATCACTAGCGGGAGGGCCTGGACAGATACGCAGTATTTT. Encoded protein: CASSITSGRAWTDTQYF.

This clone is a singleton in its sample. The chain recombines TRBV27 with TRBJ2-1; the match to TRBD2 covers 14 bases. V dropped 3 bases and J dropped 1; count of bases not matched to a gene: 8. From germline, CDR1 is MNHEY and CDR2 SMNVEV (reference sequence). The CDR3 consists of 19 residues. The CDR3 loop reads CASSFRLAGGPGSYNEQFF. CDR3 sequence (DNA): TGTGCCAGCAGTTTCCGACTAGCGGGAGGGCCAGGTTCCTACAATGAGCAGTTCTTC.

This chain joins TRBV28 and TRBJ2-1, with TRBD1 matching 7 bases. J lost 3 bases, V lost 5 bases, and 7 bases had no gene match. The germline V gene has CDR1 MDHEN and CDR2 SYDVKM. This CDR3 comprises 15 residues. Written as DNA, the CDR3 is TGTGCCAGCAGTAGTACAGGGGAAAACTACAATGAGCAGTTCTTC. Its translation is CASSSTGENYNEQFF. The full variable domain, its missing parts supplied by reference TRBV28 and TRBJ2-1, is DVKVTQSSRYLVKRTGEKVFLECVQDMDHENMFWYRQDPGLGLRLIYFSYDVKMKEKGDIPEGYSVSREKKERFSLILESASTNQTSMYLCASSSTGENYNEQFFGPGTRLTVL.

V usage is TRBV6-5 and J usage is TRBJ2-7; 9 bases are a match to TRBD2. CDR1 is MNHEY and CDR2 is SVGAGI in the germline V gene. Losses at the gene ends were 4 bases for V and 4 bases for J; bases not matched to a gene: 5. The CDR3 covers 14 residues. CDR3 in amino acids: CASSSASGAYEQYF. As DNA, the CDR3 is TGTGCCAGCAGTTCCGCTAGCGGGGCATACGAGCAGTACTTC.

The genes are TRBV7-6 and TRBJ1-1; D perhaps matches TRBD1 (5 bases). CDR1 is SGHVS, CDR2 FNYEAQ, per germline. This CDR3 is 14 amino acids long. Trimming stripped 5 bases from V and 6 bases from J, with 16 bases between. DNA for the CDR3: TGTGCCAGCAGCCTAAGGACGCCGGGGGCTGAAGCTTTCTTT. Translated, it gives CASSLRTPGAEAFF.

The J gene is TRBJ1-2, the V gene TRBV2; no reliable D call. Trimming cost V 4 bases and J 7 bases, with 22 bases left between them. From germline, CDR1 is SNHLY and CDR2 FYNNEI. CDR3 length equals 16 residues. CDR3 protein: CASSVKVGSAVGGYTF. The CDR3 nucleotides read TGTGCCAGCAGTGTCAAGGTTGGGAGCGCTGTCGGTGGCTACACCTTC.

The rearrangement joins TRBV7-9 to TRBJ2-7, with TRBD2 matching 8 bases. Germline values: CDR1 SEHNR, CDR2 FQNEAQ (reference sequence). V gave up 4 bases and J gave up 6 bases; unmatched junction bases: 17. CDR3 length equals 17 residues. This CDR3 is CASSSAGQIWTSREQYF. CDR3 coding DNA: TGTGCCAGCAGCTCCGCCGGACAGATCTGGACTAGCCGCGAGCAGTACTTC.

This clone was observed a single time. This chain uses TRBV6-5 with TRBJ2-1; no clear D gene. V lost 5 bases and J lost 8, with 13 bases in between. The CDR3 spans 13 residues. Germline CDR1 is MNHEY and CDR2 is SVGAGI. CDR3: CASSPPDSYEQFF. DNA for the CDR3: TGTGCCAGCAGTCCCCCAGACTCCTATGAGCAGTTCTTC.

The chain uses TRBV11-2 and TRBJ1-5, with a tentative D call TRBD1 (6 bases). CDR1 is SGHAT, CDR2 FQNNGV, per germline. CDR3 length: 14 residues. Trimming removed 5 bases at V and 3 bases at J, with 11 bases between. The CDR3 DNA reads as TGTGCCAGCAGCCCCCCGGGACACAATCAGCCCCAGCATTTT. Its protein product is CASSPPGHNQPQHF.

This chain connects TRBV29-1 to TRBJ1-2, with 7 bases fitting TRBD1. The CDR3 loop spans 15 amino acids. Germline CDR1 reads SQVTM; CDR2 reads ANQGSEA. Trimming removed 7 bases from V and 7 bases from J; junction bases left unmatched: 18. CDR3 protein: CSAPQGPRSESGYTF. In DNA, the CDR3 is TGCAGCGCCCCACAGGGGCCCCGATCGGAGAGTGGCTACACCTTC.

The chain uses TRBV5-1 and TRBJ1-4, with 7 bases matching TRBD1. The CDR3 extends over 17 amino acids. Germline V lookup: CDR1 SGHRS, CDR2 YFSETQ. Trimming cost V 2 bases and J 3 bases; bases outside gene matches: 10. The CDR3 reads CASSFKGGSRANEKLFF. CDR3 coding DNA: TGCGCCAGCAGCTTTAAAGGGGGCTCCAGGGCTAATGAAAAACTGTTTTTT.

The chain uses TRBV5-1 and TRBJ1-1; TRBD1 matches at 10 bases. V was pared by 4 bases and J by 6 bases, with 12 bases of the junction left unmatched. The CDR3 sequence is 16 residues long. Looked up from germline, CDR1 is SGHRS and CDR2 is YFSETQ. CDR3 sequence reads: CASSRDRGGESPEAFF. As DNA, the CDR3 is TGCGCCAGCAGCAGGGACAGGGGCGGAGAGTCCCCTGAAGCTTTCTTT. The complete variable domain, with remaining parts taken from reference TRBV5-1 and TRBJ1-1, reads KAGVTQTPRYLIKTRGQQVTLSCSPISGHRSVSWYQQTPGQGLQFLFEYFSETQRNKGNFPGRFSGRQFSNSRSEMNVSTLELGDSALYLCASSRDRGGESPEAFFGQGTRLTVV.

The rearrangement joins TRBV28 to TRBJ2-1, with a possible D match to TRBD1 (6 bases). Germline assignment: CDR1 MDHEN and CDR2 SYDVKM. V lost 2 bases and J lost 6, with 20 bases in between. This CDR3 comprises 17 residues. This CDR3 is CASSLTKQGLNGNEQFF. DNA for the CDR3: TGTGCCAGCAGTTTAACAAAACAGGGTTTGAATGGCAATGAGCAGTTCTTC.